The T cell receptor beta chain described here comes from a study of T cell responses to AZD1222 COVID-19 vaccine. The V gene end was trimmed by 5 bases and the J gene end by 2 bases; junction bases not matched to a gene: 6. The length of the CDR3 is 17 residues. Germline CDR1 reads SGHTA; CDR2 reads FQGNSA. TCRdb's copy holds only in-frame clones and misses some; the assay was immunoSEQ multiplex PCR. This sample carries around 120,000 clones, around 85% of them seen once, and the ten largest clones take roughly 3.7%. This sequence originates from an adult in good health. Source: peripheral blood, taken on day 0 of MenACWY control vaccination. The chain couples TRBV7-2 to TRBJ2-2, with 12 positions matching TRBD2. DNA of the CDR3: TGTGCCAGCAGCCCGCCAGGACTAGCGGGAAACACCGGGGAGCTGTTTTTT. It translates to CASSPPGLAGNTGELFF.